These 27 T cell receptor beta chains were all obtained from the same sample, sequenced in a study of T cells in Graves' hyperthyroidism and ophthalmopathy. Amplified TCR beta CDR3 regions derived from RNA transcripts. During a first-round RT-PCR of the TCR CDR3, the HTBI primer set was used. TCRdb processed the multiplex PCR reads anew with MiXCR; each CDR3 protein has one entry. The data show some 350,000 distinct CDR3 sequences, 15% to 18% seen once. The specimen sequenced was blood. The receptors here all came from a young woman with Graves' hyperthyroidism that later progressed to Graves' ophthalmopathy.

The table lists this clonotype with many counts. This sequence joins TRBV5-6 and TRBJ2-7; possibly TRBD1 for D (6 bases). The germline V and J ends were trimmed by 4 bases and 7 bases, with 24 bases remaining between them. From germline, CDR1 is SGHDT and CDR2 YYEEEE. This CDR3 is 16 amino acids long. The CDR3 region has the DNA TGTGCCAGCAGCCCACCAGAATCCAGGGGTTTAGGTGAGCAGTACTTC. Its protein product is CASSPPESRGLGEQYF.

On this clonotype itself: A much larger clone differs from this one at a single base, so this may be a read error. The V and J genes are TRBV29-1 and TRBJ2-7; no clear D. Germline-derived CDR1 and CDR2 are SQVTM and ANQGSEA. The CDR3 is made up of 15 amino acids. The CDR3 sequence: CSVELVASQSYEQCF. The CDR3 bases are TGCAGCGTTGAACTCGTGGCCAGTCAGTCCTACGAGCAGTGCTTC.

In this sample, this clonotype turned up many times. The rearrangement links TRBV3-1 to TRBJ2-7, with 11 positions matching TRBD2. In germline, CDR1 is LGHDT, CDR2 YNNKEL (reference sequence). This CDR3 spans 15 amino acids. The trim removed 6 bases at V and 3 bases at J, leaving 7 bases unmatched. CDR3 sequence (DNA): TGTGCCAGCAGAAAGACTAGCGGGATTGACTACGAGCAGTACTTC. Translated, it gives CASRKTSGIDYEQYF.

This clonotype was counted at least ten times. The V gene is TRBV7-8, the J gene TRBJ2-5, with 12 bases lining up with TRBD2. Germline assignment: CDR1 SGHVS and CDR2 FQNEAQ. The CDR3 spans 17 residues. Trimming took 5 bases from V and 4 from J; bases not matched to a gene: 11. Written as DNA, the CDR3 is TGTGCCAGCAGCACCCGACGGACTAGCGGGACTACAGAGACCCAGTACTTC. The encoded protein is CASSTRRTSGTTETQYF. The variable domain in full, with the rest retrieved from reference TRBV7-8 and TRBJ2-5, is GAGVSQSPRYKVAKRGQDVALRCDPISGHVSLFWYQQALGQGPEFLTYFQNEAQLDKSGLPSDRFFAERPEGSVSTLKIQRTQQEDSAVYLCASSTRRTSGTTETQYFGPGTRLLVL.

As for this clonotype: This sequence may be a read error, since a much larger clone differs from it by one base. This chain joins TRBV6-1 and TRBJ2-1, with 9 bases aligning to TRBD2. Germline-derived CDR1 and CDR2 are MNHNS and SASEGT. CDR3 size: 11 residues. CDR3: CVRLAGNEQFF. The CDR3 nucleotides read TGTGTGCGGCTAGCGGGGAATGAGCAGTTCTTC.

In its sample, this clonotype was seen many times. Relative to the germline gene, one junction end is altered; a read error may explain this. CDR3 residues: CASSLDSFYGYTF. The CDR3 DNA sequence: TGTGCCAGCAGCCTAGACAGCTTCTATGGCTACACCTTC. The genes are TRBV11-2 and TRBJ1-2; a possible D gene is TRBD1 (5 bases). The germline CDR1 and CDR2 sequences are SGHAT and FQNNGV. The CDR3 consists of 13 residues. Full variable domain (missing parts from reference TRBV11-2 and TRBJ1-2): EAGVAQSPRYKIIEKRQSVAFWCNPISGHATLYWYQQILGQGPKLLIQFQNNGVVDDSQLPKDRFSAERLKGVDSTLKIQPAKLEDSAVYLCASSLDSFYGYTFGSGTRLTVV.

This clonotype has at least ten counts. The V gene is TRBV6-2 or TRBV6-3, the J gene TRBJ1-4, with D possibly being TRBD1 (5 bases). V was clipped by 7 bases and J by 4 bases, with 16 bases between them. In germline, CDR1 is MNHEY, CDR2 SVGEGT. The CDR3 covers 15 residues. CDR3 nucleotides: TGTGCCAGCAAACCCACCGGGACGGTTAATGAAAAACTGTTTTTT. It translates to CASKPTGTVNEKLFF.

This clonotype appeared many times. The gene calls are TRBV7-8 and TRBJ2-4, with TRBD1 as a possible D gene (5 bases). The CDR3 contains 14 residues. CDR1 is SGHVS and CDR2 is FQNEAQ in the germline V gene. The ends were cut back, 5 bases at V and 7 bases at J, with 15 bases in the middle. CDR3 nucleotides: TGTGCCAGCAGCCACAACAGGAGCTTTAACATTCAGTACTTC. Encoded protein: CASSHNRSFNIQYF.

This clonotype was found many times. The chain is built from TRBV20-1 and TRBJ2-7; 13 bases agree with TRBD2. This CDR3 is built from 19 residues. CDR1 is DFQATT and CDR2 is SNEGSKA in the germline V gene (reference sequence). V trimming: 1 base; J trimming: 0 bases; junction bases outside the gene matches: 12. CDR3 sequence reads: CSARGIGTSGETGSYEQYF. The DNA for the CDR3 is TGCAGTGCTAGAGGCATCGGGACTAGCGGGGAAACAGGCTCCTACGAGCAGTACTTC.

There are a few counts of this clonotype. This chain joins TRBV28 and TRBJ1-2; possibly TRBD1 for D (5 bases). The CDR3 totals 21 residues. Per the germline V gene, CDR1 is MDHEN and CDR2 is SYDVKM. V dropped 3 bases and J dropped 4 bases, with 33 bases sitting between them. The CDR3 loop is CASSFVRRGDRLRFRGYGYTF. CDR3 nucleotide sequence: TGTGCCAGCAGTTTCGTGCGGAGGGGTGACCGGCTTCGATTTAGAGGCTATGGCTACACCTTC.

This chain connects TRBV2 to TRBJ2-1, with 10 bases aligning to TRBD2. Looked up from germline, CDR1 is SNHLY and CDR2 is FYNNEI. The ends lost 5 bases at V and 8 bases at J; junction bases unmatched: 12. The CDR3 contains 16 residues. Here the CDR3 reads CASSTPPSGRGDEQFF. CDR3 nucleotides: TGTGCCAGCAGTACACCGCCTAGCGGGAGAGGCGATGAGCAGTTCTTC.

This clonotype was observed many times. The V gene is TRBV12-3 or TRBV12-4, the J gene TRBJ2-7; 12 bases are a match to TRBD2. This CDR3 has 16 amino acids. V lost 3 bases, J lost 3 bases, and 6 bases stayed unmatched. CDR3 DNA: TGTGCCAGCAGTTTGGCCCGGACTAGCGGGAACTACGAGCAGTACTTC. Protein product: CASSLARTSGNYEQYF.

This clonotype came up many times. This CDR3 reads CASIQRAGGDNQPQHF. The CDR3, as DNA: TGTGCCAGTATCCAACGGGCAGGGGGTGACAATCAGCCCCAGCATTTT. The chain combines TRBV19 with TRBJ1-5; TRBD1 agrees at 7 bases. Unmatched junction bases numbered 12, after V lost 7 bases and J lost 3 bases. The V gene's germline CDR1 is LNHDA and CDR2 SQIVND (reference sequence). The CDR3 spans 16 residues.

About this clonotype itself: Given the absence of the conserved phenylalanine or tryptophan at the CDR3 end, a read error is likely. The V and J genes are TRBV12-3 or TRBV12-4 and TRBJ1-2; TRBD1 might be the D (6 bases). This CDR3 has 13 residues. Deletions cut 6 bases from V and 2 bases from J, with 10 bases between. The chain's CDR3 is CASSYGTNYGYTL. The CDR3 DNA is TGTGCCAGCAGCTACGGGACAAACTATGGCTACACCCTC.

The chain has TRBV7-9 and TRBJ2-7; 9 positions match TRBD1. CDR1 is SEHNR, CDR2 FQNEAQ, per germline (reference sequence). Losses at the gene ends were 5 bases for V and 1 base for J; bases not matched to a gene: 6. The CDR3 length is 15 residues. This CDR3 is CASSKPGQGSYEQYF. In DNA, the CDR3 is TGTGCCAGCAGCAAACCGGGACAGGGATCCTACGAGCAGTACTTC.

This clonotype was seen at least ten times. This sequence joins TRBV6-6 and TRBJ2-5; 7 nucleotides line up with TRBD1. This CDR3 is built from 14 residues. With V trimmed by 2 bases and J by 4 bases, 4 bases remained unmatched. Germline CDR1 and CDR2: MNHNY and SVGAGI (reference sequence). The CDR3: CASSYATGVETQYF. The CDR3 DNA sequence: TGTGCCAGCAGTTACGCCACAGGGGTAGAGACCCAGTACTTC.

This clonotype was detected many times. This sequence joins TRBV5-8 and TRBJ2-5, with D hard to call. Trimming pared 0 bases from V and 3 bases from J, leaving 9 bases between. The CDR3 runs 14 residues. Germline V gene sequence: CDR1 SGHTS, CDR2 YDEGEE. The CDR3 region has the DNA TGTGCCAGCAGCTTGGGGCAGGCCGAAGAGACCCAGTACTTC. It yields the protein CASSLGQAEETQYF.

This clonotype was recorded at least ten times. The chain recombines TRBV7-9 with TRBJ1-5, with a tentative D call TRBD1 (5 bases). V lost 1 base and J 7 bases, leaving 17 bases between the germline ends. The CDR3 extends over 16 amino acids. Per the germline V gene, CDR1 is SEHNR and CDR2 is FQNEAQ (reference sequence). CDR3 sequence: CASSLDAQGGHQPQHF. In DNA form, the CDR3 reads TGTGCCAGCAGCTTAGACGCTCAGGGCGGTCACCAGCCCCAGCATTTT.

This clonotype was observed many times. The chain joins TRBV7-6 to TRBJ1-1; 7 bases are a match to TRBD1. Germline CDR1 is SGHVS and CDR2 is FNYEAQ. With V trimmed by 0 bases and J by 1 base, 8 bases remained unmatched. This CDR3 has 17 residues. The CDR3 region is CASSLAPGQIANTEAFF. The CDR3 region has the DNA TGTGCCAGCAGCTTAGCGCCGGGACAGATTGCGAACACTGAAGCTTTCTTT.

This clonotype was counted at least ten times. DNA for the CDR3: TGTGCCAGCAGCCAAGATCTAGCGGGAGAGTTGGGGACCCAGTACTTC. Translating it yields CASSQDLAGELGTQYF. The chain links TRBV4-2 to TRBJ2-5, with 10 bases that match TRBD2. The J segment lost 7 bases and the V segment lost 0 bases, leaving 8 bases of the junction unmatched. This CDR3 is 16 amino acids long. Germline CDR1 is LGHNA and CDR2 is YNFKEQ.

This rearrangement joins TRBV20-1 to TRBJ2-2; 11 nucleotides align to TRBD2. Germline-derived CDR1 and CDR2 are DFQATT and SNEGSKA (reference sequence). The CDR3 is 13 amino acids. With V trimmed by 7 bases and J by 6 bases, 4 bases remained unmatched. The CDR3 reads CSVRTSGPGELFF. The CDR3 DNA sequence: TGCAGTGTCCGGACTAGCGGGCCCGGGGAGCTGTTTTTT.

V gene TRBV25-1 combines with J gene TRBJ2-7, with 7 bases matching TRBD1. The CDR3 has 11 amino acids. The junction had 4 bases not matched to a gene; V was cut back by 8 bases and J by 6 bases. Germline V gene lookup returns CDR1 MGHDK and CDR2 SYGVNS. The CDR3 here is CASGTGAEQYF. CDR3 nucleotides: TGTGCCAGCGGAACAGGGGCCGAGCAGTACTTC.

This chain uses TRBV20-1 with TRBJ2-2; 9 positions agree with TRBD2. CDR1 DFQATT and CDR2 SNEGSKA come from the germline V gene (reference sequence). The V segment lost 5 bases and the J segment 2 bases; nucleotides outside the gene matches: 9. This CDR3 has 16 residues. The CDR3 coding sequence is TGCAGTGCTTGGGGGGTAGCGGGAGTTAACACCGGGGAGCTGTTTTTT. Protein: CSAWGVAGVNTGELFF.

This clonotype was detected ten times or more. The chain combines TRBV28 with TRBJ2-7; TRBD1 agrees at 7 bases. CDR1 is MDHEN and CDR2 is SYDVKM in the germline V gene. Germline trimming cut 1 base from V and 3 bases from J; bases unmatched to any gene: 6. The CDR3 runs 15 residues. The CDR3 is CASSLSGTALYEQYF. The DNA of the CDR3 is TGTGCCAGCAGTTTATCCGGGACAGCGCTCTACGAGCAGTACTTC. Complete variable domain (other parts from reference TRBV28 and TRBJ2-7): DVKVTQSSRYLVKRTGEKVFLECVQDMDHENMFWYRQDPGLGLRLIYFSYDVKMKEKGDIPEGYSVSREKKERFSLILESASTNQTSMYLCASSLSGTALYEQYFGPGTRLTVT.

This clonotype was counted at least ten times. Written as DNA, the CDR3 is TGTGCCAGCAGTTTCACACCGAGTGGGAGCACAGATACGCAGTATTTT. This encodes CASSFTPSGSTDTQYF. V gene TRBV27 combines with J gene TRBJ2-3; unclear D gene. The CDR3 has 16 residues. Germline CDR1 is MNHEY and CDR2 is SMNVEV (reference sequence). Trimming stripped 3 bases from V and 0 bases from J, with 13 bases between.

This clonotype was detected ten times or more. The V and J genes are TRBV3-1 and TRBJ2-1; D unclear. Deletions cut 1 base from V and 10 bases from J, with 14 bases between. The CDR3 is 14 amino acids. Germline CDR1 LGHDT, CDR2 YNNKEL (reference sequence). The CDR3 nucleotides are TGTGCCAGCAGCCAAGCCGGCTCACTTGGGGAGCAGTTCTTC. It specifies CASSQAGSLGEQFF.

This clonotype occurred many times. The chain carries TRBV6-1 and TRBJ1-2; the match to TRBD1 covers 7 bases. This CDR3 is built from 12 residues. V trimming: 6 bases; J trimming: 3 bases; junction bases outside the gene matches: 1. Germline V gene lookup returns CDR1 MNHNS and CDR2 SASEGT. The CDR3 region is CASRQGDYGYTF. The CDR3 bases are TGTGCCAGCAGGCAGGGGGACTATGGCTACACCTTC.